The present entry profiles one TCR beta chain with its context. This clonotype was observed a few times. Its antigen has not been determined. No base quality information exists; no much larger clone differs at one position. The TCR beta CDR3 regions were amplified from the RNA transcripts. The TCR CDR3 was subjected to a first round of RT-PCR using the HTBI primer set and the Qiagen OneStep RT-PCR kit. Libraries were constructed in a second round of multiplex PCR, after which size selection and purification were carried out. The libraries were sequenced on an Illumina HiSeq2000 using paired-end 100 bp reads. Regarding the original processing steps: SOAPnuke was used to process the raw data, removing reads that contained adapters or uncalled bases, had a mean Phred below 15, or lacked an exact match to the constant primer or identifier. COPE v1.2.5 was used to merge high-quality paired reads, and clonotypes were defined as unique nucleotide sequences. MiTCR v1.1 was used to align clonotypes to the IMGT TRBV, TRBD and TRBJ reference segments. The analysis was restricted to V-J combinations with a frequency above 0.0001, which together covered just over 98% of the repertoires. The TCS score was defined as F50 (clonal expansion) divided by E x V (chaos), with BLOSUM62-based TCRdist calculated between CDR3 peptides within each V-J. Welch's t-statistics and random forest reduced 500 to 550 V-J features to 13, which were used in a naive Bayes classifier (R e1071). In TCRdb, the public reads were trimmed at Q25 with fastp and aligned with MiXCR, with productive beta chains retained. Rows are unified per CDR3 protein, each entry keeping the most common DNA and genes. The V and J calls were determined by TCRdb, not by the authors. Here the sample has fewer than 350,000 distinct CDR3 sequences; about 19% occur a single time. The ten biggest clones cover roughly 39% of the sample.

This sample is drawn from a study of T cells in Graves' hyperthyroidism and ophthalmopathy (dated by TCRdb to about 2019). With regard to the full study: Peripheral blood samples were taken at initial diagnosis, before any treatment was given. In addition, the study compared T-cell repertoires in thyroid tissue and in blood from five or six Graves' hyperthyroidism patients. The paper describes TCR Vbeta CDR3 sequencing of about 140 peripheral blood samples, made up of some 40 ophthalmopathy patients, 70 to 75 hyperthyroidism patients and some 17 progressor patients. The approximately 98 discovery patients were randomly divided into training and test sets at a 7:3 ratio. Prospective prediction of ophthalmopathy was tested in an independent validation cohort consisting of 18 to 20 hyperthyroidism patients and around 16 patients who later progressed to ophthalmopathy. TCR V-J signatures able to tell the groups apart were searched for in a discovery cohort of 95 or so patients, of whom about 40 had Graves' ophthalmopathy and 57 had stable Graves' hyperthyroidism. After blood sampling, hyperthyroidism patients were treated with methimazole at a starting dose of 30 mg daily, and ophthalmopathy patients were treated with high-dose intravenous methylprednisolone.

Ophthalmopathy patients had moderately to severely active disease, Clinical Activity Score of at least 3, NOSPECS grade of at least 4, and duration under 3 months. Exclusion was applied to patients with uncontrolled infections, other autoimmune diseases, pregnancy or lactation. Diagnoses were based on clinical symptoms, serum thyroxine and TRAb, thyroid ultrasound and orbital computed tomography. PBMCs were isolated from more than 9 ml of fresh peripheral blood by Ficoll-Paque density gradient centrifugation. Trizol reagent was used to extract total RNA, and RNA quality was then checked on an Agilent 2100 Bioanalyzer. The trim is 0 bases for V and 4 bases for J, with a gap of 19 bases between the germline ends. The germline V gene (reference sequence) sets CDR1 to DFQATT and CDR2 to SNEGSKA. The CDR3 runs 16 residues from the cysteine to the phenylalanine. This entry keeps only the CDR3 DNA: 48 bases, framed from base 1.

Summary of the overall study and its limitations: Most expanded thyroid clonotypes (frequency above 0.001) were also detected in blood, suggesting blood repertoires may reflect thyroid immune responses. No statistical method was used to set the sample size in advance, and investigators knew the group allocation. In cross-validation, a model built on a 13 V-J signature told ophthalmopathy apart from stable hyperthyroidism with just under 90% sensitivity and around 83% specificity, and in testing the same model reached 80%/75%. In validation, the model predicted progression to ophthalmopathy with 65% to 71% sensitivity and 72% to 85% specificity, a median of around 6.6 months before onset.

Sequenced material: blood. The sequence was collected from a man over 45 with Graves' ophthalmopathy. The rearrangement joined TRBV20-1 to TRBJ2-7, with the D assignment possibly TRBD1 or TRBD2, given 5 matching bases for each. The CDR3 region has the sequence CSARDHGDPATYEQYF. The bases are TGCAGTGCTAGAGATCATGGGGACCCCGCAACTTACGAGCAGTACTTC.